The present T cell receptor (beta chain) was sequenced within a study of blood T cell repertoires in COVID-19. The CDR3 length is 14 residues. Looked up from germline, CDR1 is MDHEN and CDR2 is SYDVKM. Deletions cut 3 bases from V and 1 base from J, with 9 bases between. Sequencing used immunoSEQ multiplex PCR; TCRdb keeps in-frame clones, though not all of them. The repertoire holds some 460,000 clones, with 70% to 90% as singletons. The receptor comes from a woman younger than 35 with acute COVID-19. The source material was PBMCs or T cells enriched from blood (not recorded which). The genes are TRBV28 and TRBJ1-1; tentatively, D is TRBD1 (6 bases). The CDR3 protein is CASSFQDRNTEAFF. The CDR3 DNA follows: TGTGCCAGCAGTTTCCAGGACAGGAACACTGAAGCTTTCTTT.